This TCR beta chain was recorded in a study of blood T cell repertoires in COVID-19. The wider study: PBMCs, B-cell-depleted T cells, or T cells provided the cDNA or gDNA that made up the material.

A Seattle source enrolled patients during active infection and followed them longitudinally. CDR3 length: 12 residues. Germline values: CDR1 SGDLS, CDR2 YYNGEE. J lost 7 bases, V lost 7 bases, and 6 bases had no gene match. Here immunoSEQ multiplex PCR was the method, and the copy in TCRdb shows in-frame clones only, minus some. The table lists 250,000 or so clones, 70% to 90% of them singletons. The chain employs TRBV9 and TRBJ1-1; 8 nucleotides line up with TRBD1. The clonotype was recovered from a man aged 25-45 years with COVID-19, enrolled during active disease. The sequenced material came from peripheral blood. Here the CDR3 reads CASGGQGFEAFF. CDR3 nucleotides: TGTGCCAGCGGAGGACAGGGCTTTGAAGCTTTCTTT. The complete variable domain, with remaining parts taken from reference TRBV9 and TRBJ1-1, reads DSGVTQTPKHLITATGQRVTLRCSPRSGDLSVYWYQQSLDQGLQFLIQYYNGEERAKGNILERFSAQQFPDLHSELNLSSLELGDSALYFCASGGQGFEAFFGQGTRLTVV.